This T cell receptor beta chain comes out of a study of regulatory T cells in long-lasting Graves disease. This clonotype was recorded many times. The time point denotes: newly diagnosed GD, antithyroid drugs for less than 3 months. Construction of the TCR library relied on RNA isolated from PBMCs. Germline CDR1 reads SEHNR; CDR2 reads FQNEAQ (reference sequence). The ends were cut back, 4 bases at V and 2 bases at J, with 9 bases in the middle. The CDR3 is 14 residues long. Arm-PCR of CDR3 regions and iRepertoire HTBI primers were used to build TCR beta libraries. TCRdb re-analysed the multiplex PCR reads in MiXCR, keeping a single row per CDR3 protein. This table has around 330,000 distinct CDR3 sequences, roughly 18% appearing once.

The chain employs TRBV7-9 and TRBJ1-3; no firm D call. This receptor was taken from a female donor with Graves disease. The specimen comprised peripheral blood mononuclear cells (PBMCs), sampled at new diagnosis, from a patient treated with antithyroid drugs. The CDR3 sequence is CASSSTSPGNTIYF. The DNA for the CDR3 is TGTGCCAGCAGCTCGACAAGTCCTGGAAACACCATATATTTT.